A single sample is the source of the 13 T cell receptor beta chains below, sequenced in a study of regulatory T cells in long-lasting Graves disease. Sample time point: newly diagnosed GD, antithyroid drugs for less than 3 months. There was RNA extracted from PBMCs, and the TCR library was made from it. Both iRepertoire HTBI primers and Arm-PCR of CDR3 regions were used to build the TCR beta libraries. TCRdb independently ran MiXCR on the multiplex PCR reads; one entry per CDR3 protein. This table holds about 240,000 distinct CDR3 sequences, around 20% found once. Sequences were derived from peripheral blood mononuclear cells (PBMCs), sampled at new diagnosis, from a patient treated with antithyroid drugs. The receptors stem from a female donor with Graves disease.

This clonotype showed up many times. V gene TRBV7-8 combines with J gene TRBJ1-4, with 8 bases that match TRBD1. The CDR3 spans 14 residues. Germline V CDR1 and CDR2: SGHVS, FQNEAQ. V lost 4 bases to trimming and J lost 7 bases; unmatched junction nucleotides: 5. CDR3 sequence (DNA): TGTGCCAGCAGCTCGCAGGGGGCGAGTGAAAAACTGTTTTTT. This gives the protein CASSSQGASEKLFF.

This clonotype was counted only a few times. Just one base apart from a much larger clone, this may be a read error. The rearrangement links TRBV6-1 to TRBJ2-2, with 9 bases matching TRBD2. J gave up 5 bases and V 6 bases, and 7 bases lay outside the gene matches. The germline V gene has CDR1 MNHNS and CDR2 SASEGT. This CDR3 region has 15 residues. CDR3 sequence reads: CASRRTSEGTGELFF. The CDR3 region has the DNA TGTGCCAGCAGGCGGACTAGCGAGGGGACCGGGGAGCTGTTTTTT.

This clonotype was observed many times. This chain joins TRBV6-1 and TRBJ1-2; D remains ambiguous. Germline values: CDR1 MNHNS, CDR2 SASEGT. The V gene lost 6 bases and the J gene lost 0 bases, with 8 bases spanning the gap. The CDR3 runs to 13 residues. The CDR3 protein is CASSPDPNYGYTF. The CDR3 DNA follows: TGTGCCAGCAGCCCGGACCCTAACTATGGCTACACCTTC.

In its sample, this clonotype was seen many times. The rearrangement joins TRBV5-1 to TRBJ2-5, with 8 bases lining up with TRBD2. This CDR3 is 16 amino acids long. J was trimmed by 5 bases and V by 4 bases; bases with no gene match: 13. Germline assignment: CDR1 SGHRS and CDR2 YFSETQ. The CDR3 DNA reads as TGCGCCAGCAGCACCGGACTAGCCGGCTCGTCCGAGACCCAGTACTTC. It is translated as CASSTGLAGSSETQYF.

This clonotype appeared many times. This chain joins TRBV29-1 and TRBJ2-1, with D uncertain. The V gene's germline CDR1 is SQVTM and CDR2 ANQGSEA. This CDR3 region has 12 residues. V was shortened by 5 bases and J by 5 bases, with 10 bases between the two germline ends. In DNA form, the CDR3 reads TGCAGCGTTTTTGTGAGTAACAATGAGCAGTTCTTC. It specifies CSVFVSNNEQFF.

V gene TRBV28 combines with J gene TRBJ1-4; a weak D match, TRBD1 (6 bases). The CDR3 runs to 14 residues. The ends were cut back, 10 bases at V and 8 bases at J, with 20 bases in the middle. Germline CDR1 MDHEN, CDR2 SYDVKM. The chain's CDR3 is CATTIGGRMEKLFF. CDR3 sequence (DNA): TGTGCCACCACTATAGGGGGACGAATGGAAAAACTGTTTTTT.

The chain is built from TRBV5-1 and TRBJ1-6, with D perhaps matching TRBD1 (5 bases). Germline V gene sequence: CDR1 SGHRS, CDR2 YFSETQ. The CDR3 length is 15 residues. Between the trimmed V and J ends, which lost 4 bases and 7 bases, there was a span of 15 bases. The CDR3 reads CASSASSGTNSPLHF. In DNA form, the CDR3 reads TGCGCCAGCAGCGCTTCCTCGGGGACGAATTCACCCCTCCACTTT.

Many counts were recorded for this clonotype. V gene TRBV5-5 combines with J gene TRBJ2-3; no clear D. CDR1 and CDR2 from the germline V gene are SGHKS and YYEKEE (reference sequence). Trimming took off 0 bases at V and 5 bases at J, with 13 bases between the two ends. The CDR3 has 15 amino acids. This CDR3 reads CASSLEARPGDTQYF. CDR3 sequence (DNA): TGTGCCAGCAGCTTGGAGGCCCGTCCGGGAGATACGCAGTATTTT. The complete variable domain, with remaining parts taken from reference TRBV5-5 and TRBJ2-3, reads DAGVTQSPTHLIKTRGQQVTLRCSPISGHKSVSWYQQVLGQGPQFIFQYYEKEERGRGNFPDRFSARQFPNYSSELNVNALLLGDSALYLCASSLEARPGDTQYFGPGTRLTVL.

In this sample, this clonotype turned up many times. The rearrangement joins TRBV7-2 to TRBJ2-7, with 12 bases matching TRBD1. This CDR3 region has 16 residues. Unmatched junction bases numbered 12, after V lost 5 bases and J lost 7 bases. From germline, CDR1 is SGHTA and CDR2 FQGNSA. The CDR3 sequence: CASSDRPGQGAREQYF. CDR3 bases: TGTGCCAGCAGCGACCGACCGGGACAGGGGGCGCGAGAGCAGTACTTC.

This clonotype showed up just a few times. This rearrangement joins TRBV10-3 to TRBJ1-3, with D unclear. The germline gives CDR1 ENHRY, CDR2 SYGVKD. This CDR3 has 14 amino acids. Trimming removed 4 bases from V and 3 bases from J, with 10 bases in between. The CDR3 loop reads CAISVQNSGNTIYF. The CDR3 nucleotides are TGTGCCATCAGTGTTCAGAACAGTGGAAACACCATATATTTT.

This chain connects TRBV12-3 or TRBV12-4 to TRBJ2-1; 7 nucleotides align to TRBD2. The trim removed 5 bases at V and 8 bases at J, leaving 12 bases unmatched. The CDR3 totals 15 residues. The CDR3 spells CASSPLGGGGDEQFF. In DNA form, the CDR3 reads TGTGCCAGCAGTCCCCTTGGGGGGGGGGGGGATGAGCAGTTCTTC.

This clonotype has ten or more counts. The chain uses TRBV5-1 and TRBJ2-1; D gene uncertain. The germline CDR1 and CDR2 sequences are SGHRS and YFSETQ. The CDR3 covers 14 residues. Trimming cost V 5 bases and J 5 bases, with 14 bases left between them. CDR3 amino acids: CASRARSQNNEQFF. The CDR3 DNA reads as TGCGCCAGCAGAGCCAGGAGTCAGAACAATGAGCAGTTCTTC.

The sample holds many counts of this clonotype. This chain uses TRBV2 with TRBJ2-5; 8 positions agree with TRBD2. CDR3 length equals 16 residues. Trimming removed 2 bases from V and 0 bases from J; junction bases left unmatched: 5. Germline loops: CDR1 SNHLY, CDR2 FYNNEI. CDR3 region: CASSETSGSYQETQYF. The CDR3, as DNA: TGTGCCAGCAGTGAAACTAGCGGATCGTACCAAGAGACCCAGTACTTC.